This TCR beta chain is drawn from a study of blood T cell repertoires in COVID-19. Turning to the study itself: Italy, Spain and the United States were the sources of the convalescent and acute COVID-19 samples. PBMCs, B-cell-depleted T cells, or T cells were the source of the cDNA or gDNA that made up the material.

Per the study methods: Amplification from reference gene primers served as the basis for estimated nucleated cell counts. Only in-frame clones appear in the TCRdb table, and some are missing; sequencing was by immunoSEQ multiplex PCR. The V and J calls and clone size are taken from that table; D and trimming were inferred from the DNA. Among more than 80,000 clones, 70% to 85% were seen once, and the ten largest hold around 23%. The sequenced sample consisted of peripheral blood. This clonotype was sampled from an older woman in a cohort sampled during active or convalescent COVID-19.

CDR3 region: CARGGQGARETQYF. As DNA, the CDR3 is TGTGCCAGGGGGGGACAGGGGGCGCGTGAGACCCAGTACTTC. The V gene is TRBV21-1, the J gene TRBJ2-5; the DNA was not used to check the table's D call, TRBD1. TRBV21-1 is recorded as a pseudogene. The length of the CDR3 is 14 residues.